The 17 T cell receptor beta chains below come from one sample, sequenced in a study of post-analysis software for immune sequencing data. General observations from the study: Patients had higher frequencies than controls of four to six TRBV segments, including TRBV5-6, TRBV5-1 and TRBV20-1.

These receptors' targets are unknown. Prepared TCR beta cDNA libraries contained unique molecular identifiers. From the PCR reads, TCRdb called clonotypes with MiXCR, one entry per CDR3 protein. The profile covers some 690,000 distinct CDR3 sequences, with roughly three fifths appearing a single time and around 10% taken by the ten largest. Sequencing input: blood. Source of these receptors: a girl aged 2 to 10 with multiple sclerosis.

The chain joins TRBV7-9 to TRBJ2-2; weak D call: TRBD2 (6 bases). The CDR3 covers 18 residues. The V end was cut by 5 bases, the J end by 5 bases, with 24 bases between. Germline V lookup: CDR1 SEHNR, CDR2 FQNEAQ (reference sequence). Written as DNA, the CDR3 is TGTGCCAGCAGCGCCGGGCCTAAAGCGTACGGGGGTACCGGGGAGCTGTTTTTT. It translates to CASSAGPKAYGGTGELFF. Supplemented by reference TRBV7-9 and TRBJ2-2, the full variable domain reads DTGVSQNPRHKITKRGQNVTFRCDPISEHNRLYWYRQTLGQGPEFLTYFQNEAQLEKSRLLSDRFSAERPKGSFSTLEIQRTEQGDSAMYLCASSAGPKAYGGTGELFFGEGSRLTVL.

The CDR3 protein is CASSRMASGTYEQYF. The CDR3, as DNA: TGTGCCAGCAGCCGTATGGCTAGCGGAACCTACGAGCAGTACTTC. The J gene is TRBJ2-7, the V gene TRBV11-2; 7 nucleotides align to TRBD2. Germline trimming cut 5 bases from V and 2 bases from J; bases unmatched to any gene: 9. From germline, CDR1 is SGHAT and CDR2 FQNNGV. This CDR3 region has 15 residues.

The V call is TRBV24-1, the J call TRBJ2-1; no reliable D call. The CDR3 is 10 amino acids. The V gene lost 12 bases and the J gene lost 7 bases, with 9 bases spanning the gap. CDR1 and CDR2 from the germline V gene are KGHDR and SFDVKD. The CDR3 loop reads CAPYKNEQFF. CDR3 bases: TGTGCCCCGTATAAGAATGAGCAGTTCTTC.

The chain couples TRBV20-1 to TRBJ2-1, with D tentatively TRBD1 or TRBD2 (5 bases each). Per the germline V gene, CDR1 is DFQATT and CDR2 is SNEGSKA (reference sequence). This CDR3 comprises 14 residues. V lost 3 bases, J lost 5 bases, and 14 bases lay in between. The CDR3 sequence: CSASGARENNEQFF. In nucleotides, the CDR3 is TGCAGTGCTAGTGGGGCACGGGAAAACAATGAGCAGTTCTTC.

This clonotype has only a few counts. V is TRBV4-1 and J is TRBJ1-1; TRBD1 matches 10 bases. The CDR3 length is 15 residues. Germline V gene data show CDR1 as MGHRA and CDR2 as YSYEKL. Germline trimming cut 3 bases from V and 3 bases from J; bases unmatched to any gene: 4. The CDR3 loop reads CASSHLGTGDTEAFF. DNA of the CDR3: TGCGCCAGCAGCCATCTCGGGACAGGGGACACTGAAGCTTTCTTT.

The chain has TRBV3-1 and TRBJ2-5; D remains ambiguous. TRBJ2-7 explains the end of the DNA better; the J call may be wrong. Per the germline V gene, CDR1 is LGHDT and CDR2 is YNNKEL (reference sequence). The CDR3 sequence is 12 residues long. This CDR3 reads CASSQDTHEQYF. CDR3 bases: TGTGCCAGCAGCCAAGATACCCACGAGCAGTACTTC.

This clonotype was recorded only once. V usage is TRBV20-1 and J usage is TRBJ2-3; 8 bases are a match to TRBD2. Trimming removed 5 bases from V and 2 bases from J; junction bases left unmatched: 21. CDR3 length: 19 amino acids. Germline CDR1 and CDR2: DFQATT and SNEGSKA (reference sequence). CDR3 sequence: CSAPRQSGGPTLITDTQYF. In nucleotides, the CDR3 is TGCAGTGCTCCACGTCAGAGCGGGGGTCCAACCCTCATCACAGATACGCAGTATTTT.

The chain combines TRBV29-1 with TRBJ2-3; D uncertain. The CDR3 sequence is 13 residues long. CDR1 is SQVTM and CDR2 is ANQGSEA in the germline V gene. V lost 3 bases to trimming and J lost 5 bases, with 12 bases between them. The CDR3 reads CSVDPFEGDTQYF. CDR3 coding DNA: TGCAGCGTTGACCCATTTGAAGGAGATACGCAGTATTTT.

The rearrangement uses TRBV29-1 and TRBJ1-2, with D unclear. The germline V gene has CDR1 SQVTM and CDR2 ANQGSEA. This CDR3 is 14 amino acids long. Between the trimmed V and J ends, which lost 4 bases and 0 bases, there was a span of 12 bases. The CDR3 DNA follows: TGCAGCGTTGCCCGTCTGGGGACTAACTATGGCTACACCTTC. Protein: CSVARLGTNYGYTF. Filled out from reference TRBV29-1 and TRBJ1-2, the complete variable domain reads SAVISQKPSRDICQRGTSLTIQCQVDSQVTMMFWYRQQPGQSLTLIATANQGSEATYESGFVIDKFPISRPNLTFSTLTVSNMSPEDSSIYLCSVARLGTNYGYTFGSGTRLTVV.

The chain recombines TRBV24-1 with TRBJ1-2; D remains ambiguous. Germline V gives CDR1 KGHDR, CDR2 SFDVKD. The CDR3 consists of 13 residues. V lost 4 bases and J lost 7, with 12 bases in between. The CDR3, as DNA: TGTGCCACCAGTGAAACCGGGCAGCGTGGCTACACCTTC. Amino acids: CATSETGQRGYTF.

The V gene is TRBV21-1, the J gene TRBJ2-6; the table's D call TRBD1 went unverified against the DNA. TRBV21-1 is a listed pseudogene. CDR3 length equals 17 residues. The CDR3: CASKSSDRGHWANVLTF. DNA of the CDR3: TGTGCCAGCAAGTCCTCGGACAGGGGGCACTGGGCCAACGTCCTGACTTTC.

The V gene is TRBV29-1, the J gene TRBJ2-6; TRBD2 is a possible D gene (5 bases). V lost 4 bases, J lost 0 bases, and 10 bases lay in between. The CDR3 length is 15 residues. Looked up from germline, CDR1 is SQVTM and CDR2 is ANQGSEA. CDR3 in amino acids: CSVAVGSSGANVLTF. CDR3 sequence (DNA): TGCAGCGTTGCGGTTGGGAGCTCTGGGGCCAACGTCCTGACTTTC.

This clonotype was found once. The V call is TRBV7-2, the J call TRBJ1-2, with D unclear. The CDR3 has 12 amino acids. CDR1 is SGHTA, CDR2 FQGNSA, per germline. V lost 2 bases, J lost 5 bases, and 6 bases lay in between. The CDR3 is CASSLSFYGYTF. The DNA for the CDR3 is TGTGCCAGCAGCTTAAGTTTTTATGGCTACACCTTC.

In DNA, the CDR3 is TGTGCCAGCAGCCGACGGGACCGCACCCCTGAAGCTTTCTTT. Its translation is CASSRRDRTPEAFF. J is TRBJ1-1 and V is TRBV3-1, with a weak D call TRBD1 (5 bases). Germline CDR1 reads LGHDT; CDR2 reads YNNKEL (reference sequence). Trimming took off 4 bases at V and 6 bases at J, with 15 bases between the two ends. The CDR3 contains 14 residues. The full variable domain, completed using reference TRBV3-1 and TRBJ1-1, is DTAVSQTPKYLVTQMGNDKSIKCEQNLGHDTMYWYKQDSKKFLKIMFSYNNKELIINETVPNRFSPKSPDKAHLNLHINSLELGDSAVYFCASSRRDRTPEAFFGQGTRLTVV.

The V gene is TRBV29-1, the J gene TRBJ2-3, with 11 bases aligning to TRBD2. The CDR3 is 13 residues long. The germline gives CDR1 SQVTM, CDR2 ANQGSEA. V was pared by 8 bases and J by 5 bases, with 6 bases of the junction left unmatched. The CDR3 nucleotides read TGCAGCTTCGGGACTAGCGGTCTAGATACGCAGTATTTT. Translation: CSFGTSGLDTQYF.

The sample holds a few counts of this clonotype. The rearrangement joins TRBV11-2 to TRBJ2-7, with D maybe TRBD2 (6 bases). This CDR3 has 12 amino acids. The V gene's germline CDR1 is SGHAT and CDR2 FQNNGV. V was clipped by 8 bases and J by 3 bases, with 11 bases between them. The CDR3 reads CASVGGIYEQYF. DNA of the CDR3: TGTGCCAGCGTTGGGGGGATCTACGAGCAGTACTTC.

This chain uses TRBV6-6 with TRBJ2-5; TRBD2 matches 11 bases. The CDR3 loop spans 14 amino acids. Germline loops: CDR1 MNHNY, CDR2 SVGAGI (reference sequence). V gave up 6 bases and J gave up 3 bases; unmatched junction bases: 3. CDR3 residues: CASSYSGGEETQYF. In nucleotides, the CDR3 is TGTGCCAGCAGCTATAGCGGGGGGGAAGAGACCCAGTACTTC.